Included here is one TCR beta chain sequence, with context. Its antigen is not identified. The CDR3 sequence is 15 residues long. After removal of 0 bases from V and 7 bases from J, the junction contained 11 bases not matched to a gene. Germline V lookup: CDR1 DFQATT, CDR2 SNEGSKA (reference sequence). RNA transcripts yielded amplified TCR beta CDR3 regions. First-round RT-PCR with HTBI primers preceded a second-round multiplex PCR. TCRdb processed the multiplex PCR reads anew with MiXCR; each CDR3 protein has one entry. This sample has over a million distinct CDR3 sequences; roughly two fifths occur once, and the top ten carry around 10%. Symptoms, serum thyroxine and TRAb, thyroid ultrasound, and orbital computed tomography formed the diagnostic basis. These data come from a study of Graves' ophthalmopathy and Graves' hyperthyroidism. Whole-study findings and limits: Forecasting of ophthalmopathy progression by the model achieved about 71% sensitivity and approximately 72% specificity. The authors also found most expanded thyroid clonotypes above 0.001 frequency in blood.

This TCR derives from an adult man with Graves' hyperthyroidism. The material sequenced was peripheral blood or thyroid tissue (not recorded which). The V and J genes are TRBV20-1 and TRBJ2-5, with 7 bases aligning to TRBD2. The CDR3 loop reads CSARDPRSGMRTQYF. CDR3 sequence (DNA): TGCAGTGCTAGAGATCCAAGGAGCGGGATGAGGACCCAGTACTTC.